This is a list of T cell receptor beta chains from one sample in a study of blood T cell repertoires in COVID-19. Sequencing used immunoSEQ multiplex PCR; TCRdb keeps in-frame clones, though not all of them. Of 110,000 or so clones detected, over 80% appear once; the ten largest clones hold 0.95% to 1.3%. Material: peripheral blood. Receptors originate from a human donor in a cohort sampled during active COVID-19. The CDR3 runs from the conserved cysteine through the conserved F or W. The order of the fields is clone size, V gene, CDR3 length, D gene, J gene, CDR3 protein, CDR3 DNA. The D gene is left open where the match is weak. Clone size is stated in some rows and not others, as once, few, many or a class when expanded.

NA,TRBV5-4,15,TRBD1,TRBJ2-3,CASSPGDRGTDTQYF,TGTGCCAGCAGCCCGGGCGACAGGGGAACAGATACGCAGTATTTT
NA,TRBV19,16,TRBD1,TRBJ1-2,CASSIVGGGASDGYTF,TGTGCCAGTAGTATAGTAGGAGGGGGCGCGTCGGATGGCTACACCTTC
NA,TRBV12-3/TRBV12-4,13,TRBD1,TRBJ2-7,CASSGDRVGEQYF,TGTGCCAGCAGTGGGGACAGGGTAGGCGAGCAGTACTTC
NA,TRBV9,14,NA,TRBJ2-3,CASSEELSTDTQYF,TGTGCCAGCAGCGAGGAGCTAAGCACAGATACGCAGTATTTT
once,TRBV19,15,TRBD1,TRBJ1-4,CASSFGQAINEKLFF,TGTGCCAGTAGTTTCGGACAGGCGATCAATGAAAAACTGTTTTTT
NA,TRBV10-3,15,NA,TRBJ1-1,CAISEGRQLNTEAFF,TGTGCCATCAGTGAGGGGCGACAGCTGAACACTGAAGCTTTCTTT
NA,TRBV27,15,TRBD1,TRBJ2-2,CASSPGTGTWGELFF,TGTGCCAGCAGCCCCGGGACAGGGACGTGGGGGGAGCTGTTTTTT
NA,TRBV2,12,TRBD1,TRBJ1-2,CASMGTGSDYTF,TGTGCCAGCATGGGGACAGGCAGTGACTACACCTTC
NA,TRBV2,13,NA,TRBJ2-7,CASSAFDSGEQYF,TGTGCCAGCAGTGCATTTGATTCGGGCGAGCAGTACTTC
NA,TRBV7-3,17,TRBD2,TRBJ2-1,CASSSHPGLAGYNEQFF,TGTGCCAGCAGCTCACACCCCGGACTAGCGGGATACAATGAGCAGTTCTTC
NA,TRBV21-1,16,NA,TRBJ2-3,CASSKRAGLWTDTQYF,TGTGCCAGCAGCAAGCGGGCGGGATTGTGGACAGATACGCAGTATTTT
NA,TRBV9,14,TRBD1,TRBJ1-2,CASRGGTELYGYTF,TGTGCCAGCAGGGGTGGGACAGAACTCTATGGCTACACCTTC
NA,TRBV10-3,14,NA,TRBJ1-1,CATARRGLNTEAFF,TGTGCCACCGCCCGGCGGGGCTTAAACACTGAAGCTTTCTTT
NA,TRBV4-2,15,NA,TRBJ2-3,CASSQENGRTDTQYF,TGTGCCAGCAGCCAGGAAAACGGGAGAACAGATACGCAGTATTTT
NA,TRBV5-1,15,TRBD1,TRBJ2-2,CASRVTGGRTGELFF,TGCGCCAGCAGGGTCACAGGGGGCCGCACCGGGGAGCTGTTTTTT
NA,TRBV12-5,16,NA,TRBJ1-1,CASGLEWGRLDTEAFF,TGTGCTAGTGGTTTAGAGTGGGGCAGGTTAGACACTGAAGCTTTCTTT
NA,TRBV5-5,17,TRBD1,TRBJ1-6,CASSLALSTGPGSPLHF,TGTGCCAGCAGCTTGGCCCTTTCGACAGGGCCGGGTTCACCCCTCCACTTT
NA,TRBV2,11,NA,TRBJ1-3,CAGAEENTIYF,TGTGCCGGGGCTGAGGAAAACACCATATATTTT
NA,TRBV9,14,NA,TRBJ2-5,CASSVGGGGETQYF,TGTGCCAGCAGCGTAGGGGGTGGAGGAGAGACCCAGTACTTC
NA,TRBV5-5,18,NA,TRBJ2-7,CASSPQRYWTQVSYEQYF,TGTGCCAGCAGCCCCCAACGGTACTGGACACAGGTATCCTACGAGCAGTACTTC
NA,TRBV11-1,15,NA,TRBJ2-1,CASSLAVRAYNEQFF,TGTGCCAGCAGCTTAGCAGTCAGGGCATACAATGAGCAGTTCTTC
NA,TRBV11-3,14,TRBD2,TRBJ2-1,CASSLLAGGNEQFF,TGTGCCAGCAGCTTACTAGCGGGAGGGAATGAGCAGTTCTTC
NA,TRBV7-6,22,TRBD2,TRBJ2-1,CASSSPLKTGKVGLAKYNEQFF,TGTGCCAGCAGCTCCCCACTGAAAACAGGGAAGGTTGGACTAGCGAAGTACAATGAGCAGTTCTTC
NA,TRBV11-3,14,TRBD1,TRBJ2-1,CASSSRTGYNEQFF,TGTGCCAGCAGCTCGAGGACAGGCTACAATGAGCAGTTCTTC
NA,TRBV10-3,13,TRBD2,TRBJ2-3,CATLAGFTDTQYF,TGTGCCACCCTAGCGGGATTTACAGATACGCAGTATTTT
once,TRBV5-1,14,NA,TRBJ2-2,CASSPLAFGGELFF,TGCGCCAGCAGCCCTCTAGCGTTCGGCGGGGAGCTGTTTTTT
once,TRBV27,20,NA,TRBJ2-7,CASSSPPGQGPSHTSYEQYF,TGTGCCAGCAGTTCCCCCCCGGGGCAGGGGCCTTCCCATACCTCCTACGAGCAGTACTTC
NA,TRBV12-3/TRBV12-4,13,NA,TRBJ1-3,CASRGQTGNTIYF,TGTGCCAGCAGGGGACAAACAGGAAACACCATATATTTT
NA,TRBV10-3,15,NA,TRBJ1-4,CAISEARGGDEKLFF,TGTGCCATCAGTGAGGCGCGGGGGGGCGATGAAAAACTGTTTTTT
NA,TRBV19,12,NA,TRBJ1-6,CAVGGRNSPLHF,TGTGCCGTCGGGGGTCGTAATTCACCCCTCCACTTT
NA,TRBV11-2,14,NA,TRBJ2-7,CASSFAGTLYEQYF,TGTGCCAGCAGCTTCGCAGGAACCCTTTACGAGCAGTACTTC
NA,TRBV19,15,NA,TRBJ2-4,CATTDSPSAKNIQYF,TGTGCCACTACGGACAGTCCCTCAGCCAAAAACATTCAGTACTTC
NA,TRBV11-2,18,TRBD1,TRBJ2-5,CASSGRGVDRGRAETQYF,TGTGCCAGCAGCGGCAGGGGCGTGGACAGGGGCCGGGCAGAGACCCAGTACTTC
NA,TRBV10-3,17,NA,TRBJ2-3,CAISRDLAPHSTDTQYF,TGTGCCATCAGCCGGGACTTAGCACCGCATAGCACAGATACGCAGTATTTT
NA,TRBV28,17,TRBD1,TRBJ2-3,CASSLTMTGVGTDTQYF,TGTGCCAGCAGTTTAACAATGACAGGGGTCGGTACAGATACGCAGTATTTT
NA,TRBV28,14,NA,TRBJ1-2,CASSLAGPNYGYTF,TGTGCCAGCAGTTTGGCAGGGCCTAACTATGGCTACACCTTC
NA,TRBV2,14,TRBD1,TRBJ1-5,CASTRDRGDQPQHF,TGTGCCAGCACCCGGGACAGGGGGGATCAGCCCCAGCATTTT
once,TRBV13,15,TRBD1,TRBJ1-1,CASSPWTGLGSEAFF,TGTGCCAGCAGCCCCTGGACAGGGTTAGGATCTGAAGCTTTCTTT
NA,TRBV2,15,TRBD2,TRBJ2-7,CASRSLAGGPDEQYF,TGTGCCAGCAGGAGTTTAGCGGGAGGGCCGGACGAGCAGTACTTC
NA,TRBV23-1,18,TRBD2,TRBJ2-3,CASSQSGREERSTDTQYF,TGCGCCAGCAGTCAATCGGGGAGGGAGGAGCGGAGCACAGATACGCAGTATTTT
NA,TRBV2,16,TRBD2,TRBJ2-3,CASSRLAGAFTDTQYF,TGTGCCAGCAGCAGACTAGCGGGGGCATTCACAGATACGCAGTATTTT
NA,TRBV2,13,NA,TRBJ2-1,CASSVSARDEQFF,TGTGCCAGCAGTGTATCCGCCAGGGATGAGCAGTTCTTC